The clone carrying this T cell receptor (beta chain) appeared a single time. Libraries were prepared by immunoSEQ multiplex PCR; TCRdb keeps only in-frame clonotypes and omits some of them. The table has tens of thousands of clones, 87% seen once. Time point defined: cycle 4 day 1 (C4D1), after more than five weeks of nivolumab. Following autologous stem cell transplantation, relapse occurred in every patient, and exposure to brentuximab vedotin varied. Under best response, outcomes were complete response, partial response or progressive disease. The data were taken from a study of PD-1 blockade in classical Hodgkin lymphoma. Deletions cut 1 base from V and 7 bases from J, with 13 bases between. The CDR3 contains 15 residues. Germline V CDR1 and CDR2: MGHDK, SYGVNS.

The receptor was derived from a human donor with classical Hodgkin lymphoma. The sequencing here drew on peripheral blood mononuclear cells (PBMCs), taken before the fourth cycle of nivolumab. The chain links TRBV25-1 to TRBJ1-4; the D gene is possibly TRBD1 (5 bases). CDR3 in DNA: TGTGCCAGCAGTGAATCAGGGACTAGGGGTGAAAAACTGTTTTTT. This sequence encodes CASSESGTRGEKLFF.